This T cell receptor (beta chain) derives from a study of T-cell memory formation after mild COVID-19. Constant-segment-primed 5'RACE gave TCR alpha and TCR beta cDNA libraries with sample barcodes and UMIs. TCRdb itself ran the 5' RACE reads through MiXCR, one entry per CDR3 protein. Of 150,000 to 200,000 distinct CDR3 sequences in the sample, roughly 23% were seen once. V was shortened by 0 bases and J by 3 bases, with 12 bases between the two germline ends. The CDR3 totals 15 residues. Germline loops: CDR1 SGHKS, CDR2 YYEKEE (reference sequence). This clonotype was counted a few times. Its specificity is not known. Findings and limits, study-wide: Nothing showed for sure that second-wave clones peaking on day 37 were SARS-CoV-2 specific. CD4+ bias marked clones expanding day 15 to 37, unlike balanced contracting clones.

Specimen: PBMCs or a T cell subset sorted from them (not recorded which). This TCR was sampled from an adult woman who had mild COVID-19 (a few samples of this study predate the infection). Cell type and time point are not known. This chain links TRBV5-5 with TRBJ1-1; D unresolved. The DNA of the CDR3 is TGTGCCAGCAGCTTGGGTTGGGGATTAGACACTGAAGCTTTCTTT. Its protein is CASSLGWGLDTEAFF.